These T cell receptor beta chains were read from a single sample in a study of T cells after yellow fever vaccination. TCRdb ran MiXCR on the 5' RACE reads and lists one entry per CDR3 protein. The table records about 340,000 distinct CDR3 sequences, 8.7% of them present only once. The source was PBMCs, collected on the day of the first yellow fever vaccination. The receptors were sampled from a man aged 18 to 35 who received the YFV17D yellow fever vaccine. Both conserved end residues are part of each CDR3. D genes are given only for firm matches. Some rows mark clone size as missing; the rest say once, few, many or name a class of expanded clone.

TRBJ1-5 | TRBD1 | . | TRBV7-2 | TGTGCCAGCAGCCAAACAGGGGCCGTAAGCAATCAGCCCCAGCATTTT | CASSQTGAVSNQPQHF
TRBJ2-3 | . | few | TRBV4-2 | TGTGCCAGCAGCCAAGAGGAGGTGAATACAGATACGCAGTATTTT | CASSQEEVNTDTQYF
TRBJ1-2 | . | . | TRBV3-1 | TGTGCCAGCAGCCAAGAGGTGCGTTCCGGTGGCTACACCTTC | CASSQEVRSGGYTF
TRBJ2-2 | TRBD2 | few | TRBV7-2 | TGTGCCAGCAGGTTCGCAGCGGGGACGACCGGGGAGCTGTTTTTT | CASRFAAGTTGELFF
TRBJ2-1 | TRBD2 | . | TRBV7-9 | TGTGCCAGCAGCTTGACTAGCGGGGGGGATGAGCAGTTCTTC | CASSLTSGGDEQFF
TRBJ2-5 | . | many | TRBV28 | TGTGCCAGCAGCCAAGCCGGTTACCAAGAGACCCAGTACTTC | CASSQAGYQETQYF
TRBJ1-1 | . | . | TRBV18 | TGTGCCAGCTCACCACTCAGGGTGATCTCTGAAGCTTTCTTT | CASSPLRVISEAFF
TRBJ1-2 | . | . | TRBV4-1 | TGCGCCAGCAGCCAGGCGGTTTTGGGGTATGGCTACACCTTC | CASSQAVLGYGYTF
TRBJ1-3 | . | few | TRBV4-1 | TGCGCCAGCAGCCAAGACCCGGGACGGACCTCTGGAAACACCATATATTTT | CASSQDPGRTSGNTIYF
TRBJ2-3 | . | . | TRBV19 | TGTGCCAGTAGTATAGCGAGGACGGCAAATACGCAGTATTTT | CASSIARTANTQYF
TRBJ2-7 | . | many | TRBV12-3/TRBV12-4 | TGTGCCAGCAGTGCTACCTATCCCTACGAGCAGTACTTC | CASSATYPYEQYF
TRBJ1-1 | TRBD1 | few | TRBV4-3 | TGCGCCAGCAGCCACTTGGACAGGGAGAACACTGAAGCTTTCTTT | CASSHLDRENTEAFF
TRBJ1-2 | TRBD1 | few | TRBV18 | TGTGCCAGCTCACCCGACAGGGATCGGCAGCCTAACTATGGCTACACCTTC | CASSPDRDRQPNYGYTF
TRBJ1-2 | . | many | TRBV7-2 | TGTGCCAGCAGCTTACAGGGGCGCGAGGGCTACACCTTC | CASSLQGREGYTF
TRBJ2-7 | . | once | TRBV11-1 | TGTGCCAGCAGCTTAACTTCCGGGACGGTTCTCCACGAGCAGTACTTC | CASSLTSGTVLHEQYF
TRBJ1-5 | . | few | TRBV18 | TGTGCCAGCTCACCGGGTGGGAGAGAAGGGCAGCCCCAGCATTTT | CASSPGGREGQPQHF
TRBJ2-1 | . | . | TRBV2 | TGTGCCAGCGGGATGAGCTCCTACAATGAGCAGTTCTTC | CASGMSSYNEQFF
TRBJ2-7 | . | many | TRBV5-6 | TGTGCCAGCAGCTTTGATCCGGGACACTCCCCCTACGAGCAGTACTTC | CASSFDPGHSPYEQYF
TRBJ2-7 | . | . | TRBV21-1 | TGTGCCAGCCGGGACAGATACTACGAGCAGTACTTC | CASRDRYYEQYF
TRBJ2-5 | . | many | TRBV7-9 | TGTGCCAGCAGCTTATCGCCCAGGGGTGAGACCCAGTACTTC | CASSLSPRGETQYF
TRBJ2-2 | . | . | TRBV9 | TGTGCCAGCAGCGCCCCCCATACGGGGTCGAACACCGGGGAGCTGTTTTTT | CASSAPHTGSNTGELFF
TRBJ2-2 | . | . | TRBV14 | TGTGCCAGCAGCCAACCTGGGGGGTCGGGGGAGCTGTTTTTT | CASSQPGGSGELFF
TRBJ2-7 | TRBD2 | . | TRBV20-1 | TGCAGTGCTGCCGAGATCACTAGCGGAAGCTCCTACGAGCAGTACTTC | CSAAEITSGSSYEQYF
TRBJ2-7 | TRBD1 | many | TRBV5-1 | TGCGCCAGCAGCCCATCGACAGGGAGTGGGCTCTACGAGCAGTACTTC | CASSPSTGSGLYEQYF
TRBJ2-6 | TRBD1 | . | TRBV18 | TGTGCCAGCTCACCTATTACAGGGGGCAGTTCTGGGGCCAACGTCCTGACTTTC | CASSPITGGSSGANVLTF
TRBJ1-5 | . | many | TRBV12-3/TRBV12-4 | TGTGCCAGCAGGCCCTCGAGGGCCGGCGGGCCCCAGCATTTT | CASRPSRAGGPQHF
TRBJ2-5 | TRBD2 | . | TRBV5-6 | TGTGCCAGCAGCTTGCACGGGGGGGGAGGCCAGTACTTC | CASSLHGGGGQYF
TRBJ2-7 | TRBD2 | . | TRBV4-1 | TGCGCCAGCAGCCATGGGACTAGGGGGACCTCCTACGAGCAGTACTTC | CASSHGTRGTSYEQYF
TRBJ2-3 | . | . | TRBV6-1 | TGTGCCAGCAGTCCCATTAACCGGGATACGCAGTATTTT | CASSPINRDTQYF
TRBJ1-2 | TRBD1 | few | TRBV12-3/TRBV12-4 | TGTGCCAGCAGCCAGACAGGGGACGGTGGCTACACCTTC | CASSQTGDGGYTF
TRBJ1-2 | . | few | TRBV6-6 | TGTGCCAGCAGACGCCCAGGGCAGGGCTACACCTTC | CASRRPGQGYTF